This TCR beta chain stems from a study of cytomegalovirus exposure and HLA in healthy donors. Trimming pared 7 bases from V and 1 base from J, leaving 16 bases between. CDR3 length: 14 amino acids. The V gene's germline CDR1 is SQVTM and CDR2 ANQGSEA. The table lists this clone with a few counts. Primers: 60 Vbeta forward and 13 Jbeta reverse. Assay used: immunoSEQ multiplex PCR; TCRdb lists only in-frame clones, some missing. Of around 300,000 clones in the sample, approximately 84% were seen once. The source material was PBMCs. This chain joins TRBV29-1 and TRBJ1-1; TRBD1 might be the D (5 bases). The sequence came from a middle-aged woman in good health and CMV-seropositive. For the CDR3, the DNA is TGCAGCGCTGCCGCGGTCGGGGGGAACACTGAAGCTTTCTTT. It translates to CSAAAVGGNTEAFF.